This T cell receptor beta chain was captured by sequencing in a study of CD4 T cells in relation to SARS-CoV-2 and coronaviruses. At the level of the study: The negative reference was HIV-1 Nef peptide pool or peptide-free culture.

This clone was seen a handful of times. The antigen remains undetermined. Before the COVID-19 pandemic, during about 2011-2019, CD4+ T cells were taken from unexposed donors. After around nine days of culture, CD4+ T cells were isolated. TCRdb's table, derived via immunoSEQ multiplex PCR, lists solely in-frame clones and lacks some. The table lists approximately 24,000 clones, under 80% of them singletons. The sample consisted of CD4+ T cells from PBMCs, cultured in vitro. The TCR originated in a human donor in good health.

CDR3 in DNA: TGTGCCAGCAGCAAACAAACCCCGGGACTATACAATGAGCAGTTCTTC. Its translation is CASSKQTPGLYNEQFF. This sequence joins TRBV9 and TRBJ2-1; 7 positions match TRBD2. The germline V gene has CDR1 SGDLS and CDR2 YYNGEE. V shed 4 bases and J 4 bases; nucleotides not matched to a gene: 11. The CDR3 has 16 residues.